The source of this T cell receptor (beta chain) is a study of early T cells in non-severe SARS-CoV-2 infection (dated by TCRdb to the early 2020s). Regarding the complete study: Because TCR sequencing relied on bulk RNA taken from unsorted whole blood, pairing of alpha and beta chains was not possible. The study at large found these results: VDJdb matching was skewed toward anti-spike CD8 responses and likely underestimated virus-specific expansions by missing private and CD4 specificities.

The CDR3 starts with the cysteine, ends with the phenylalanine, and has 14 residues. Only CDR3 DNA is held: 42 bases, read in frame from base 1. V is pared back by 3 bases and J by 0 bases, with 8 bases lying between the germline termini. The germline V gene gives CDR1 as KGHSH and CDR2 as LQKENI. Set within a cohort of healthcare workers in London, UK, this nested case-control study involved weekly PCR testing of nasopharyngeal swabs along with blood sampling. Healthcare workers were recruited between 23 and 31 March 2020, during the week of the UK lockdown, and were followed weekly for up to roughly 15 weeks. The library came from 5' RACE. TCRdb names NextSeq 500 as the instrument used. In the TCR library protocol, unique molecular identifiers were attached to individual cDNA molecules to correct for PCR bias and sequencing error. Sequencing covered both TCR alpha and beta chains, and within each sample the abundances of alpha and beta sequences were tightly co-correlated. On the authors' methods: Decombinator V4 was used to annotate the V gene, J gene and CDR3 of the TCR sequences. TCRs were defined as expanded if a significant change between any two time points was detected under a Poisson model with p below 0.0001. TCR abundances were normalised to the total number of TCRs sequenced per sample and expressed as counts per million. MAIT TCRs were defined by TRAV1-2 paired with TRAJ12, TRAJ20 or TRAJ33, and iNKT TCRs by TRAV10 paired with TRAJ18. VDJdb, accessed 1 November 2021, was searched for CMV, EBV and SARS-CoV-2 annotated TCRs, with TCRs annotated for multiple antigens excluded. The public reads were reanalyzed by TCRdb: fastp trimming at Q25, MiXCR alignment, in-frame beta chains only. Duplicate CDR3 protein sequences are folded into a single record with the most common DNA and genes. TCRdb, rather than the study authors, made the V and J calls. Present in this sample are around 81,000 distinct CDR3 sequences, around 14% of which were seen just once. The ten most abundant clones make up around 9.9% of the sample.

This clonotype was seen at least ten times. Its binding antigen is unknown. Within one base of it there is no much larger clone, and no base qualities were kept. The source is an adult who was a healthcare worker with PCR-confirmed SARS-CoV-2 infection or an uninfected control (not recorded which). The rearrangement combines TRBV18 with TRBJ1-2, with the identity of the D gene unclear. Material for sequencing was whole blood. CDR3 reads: CASSPPNPNYGYTF. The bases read TGTGCCAGCTCACCCCCTAACCCTAACTATGGCTACACCTTC.